Each of the 16 T cell receptor beta chains below was sequenced from the same sample in a study of CD8 T cells in ankylosing spondylitis. Antigen specificity for these receptors is unknown. Study-wide findings and caveats: Characteristic of ankylosing spondylitis blood, it appeared, was a TCR beta motif comprising eight highly homologous variants.

Each CDR3 protein is one row after TCRdb ran MiXCR on the 5' RACE reads. The data contain fewer than 400,000 distinct CDR3 sequences, around 20% of them singletons. The sequenced material came from blood, either unsorted or a sorted T cell fraction (not recorded which). The receptor set was obtained from a male donor with ankylosing spondylitis.

Many counts were recorded for this clonotype. The chain joins TRBV28 to TRBJ2-3; D not certain. Looked up from germline, CDR1 is MDHEN and CDR2 is SYDVKM. Trimming took off 2 bases at V and 2 bases at J, with 5 bases between the two ends. The CDR3 has 13 amino acids. The CDR3 DNA is TGTGCCAGCAGTTTAGGAGACACAGATACGCAGTATTTT. It translates to CASSLGDTDTQYF. Combining the CDR3 with reference TRBV28 and TRBJ2-3 gives the whole variable domain DVKVTQSSRYLVKRTGEKVFLECVQDMDHENMFWYRQDPGLGLRLIYFSYDVKMKEKGDIPEGYSVSREKKERFSLILESASTNQTSMYLCASSLGDTDTQYFGPGTRLTVL.

This clonotype came up a few times. This sequence joins TRBV19 and TRBJ1-1; the D gene is possibly TRBD1 (5 bases). Trimming took 3 bases from V and 3 from J, leaving 8 bases between them. The germline CDR1 and CDR2 sequences are LNHDA and SQIVND (reference sequence). The CDR3 is 13 amino acids. The CDR3 bases are TGTGCCAGTAGTATCGCGGGGGACACTGAAGCTTTCTTT. Its protein is CASSIAGDTEAFF.

This clonotype was detected a few times. The chain is built from TRBV29-1 and TRBJ2-7; TRBD2 might be the D (6 bases). This CDR3 contains 14 residues. Per the germline V gene, CDR1 is SQVTM and CDR2 is ANQGSEA. The V end was cut by 4 bases, the J end by 2 bases, with 15 bases between. The CDR3 region has the DNA TGCAGCGTTGGTTCTGGACTACCAGCCTACGAGCAGTACTTC. Translated: CSVGSGLPAYEQYF.

V usage is TRBV5-1 and J usage is TRBJ1-1, with 12 nucleotides matching TRBD1. The germline V gene encodes CDR1 SGHRS and CDR2 YFSETQ. The CDR3 length is 15 residues. V was pared by 7 bases and J by 9 bases, with 13 bases of the junction left unmatched. The CDR3 region has the DNA TGCGCCAGCGGACCGGGACAGGGGGCGAGTAGGCAAGCTTTCTTT. Amino acid sequence: CASGPGQGASRQAFF.

The V call is TRBV29-1, the J call TRBJ1-1; 7 bases map to TRBD1. The CDR3 runs to 14 residues. CDR1 SQVTM and CDR2 ANQGSEA come from the germline V gene. V lost 8 bases to trimming and J lost 0 bases; unmatched junction nucleotides: 9. Here the CDR3 DNA reads TGCAGCATCCGACAGGGCCCCATGAACACTGAAGCTTTCTTT. It yields the protein CSIRQGPMNTEAFF.

The chain employs TRBV9 and TRBJ2-2; 8 bases fit TRBD1. Trimming cost V 0 bases and J 3 bases; bases outside gene matches: 4. The CDR3 runs to 16 residues. CDR1 and CDR2 (germline): SGDLS, YYNGEE. CDR3 sequence (DNA): TGTGCCAGCAGCGTAGGGTGGACAGGGCACACCGGGGAGCTGTTTTTT. Translating gives CASSVGWTGHTGELFF.

This clonotype was detected a few times. CDR3 sequence: CASSQVTSGNNEQFF. The CDR3 coding sequence is TGTGCCAGCAGCCAAGTGACTAGCGGTAACAATGAGCAGTTCTTC. The chain joins TRBV4-2 to TRBJ2-1; 9 nucleotides agree with TRBD2. CDR3 size: 15 residues. The junction had 3 bases not matched to a gene; V was cut back by 1 base and J by 5 bases. Germline CDR1 LGHNA, CDR2 YNFKEQ.

J is TRBJ1-5 and V is TRBV6-5; D uncertain. The CDR3 consists of 13 residues. V was pared by 3 bases and J by 4 bases, with 7 bases between. Germline V gives CDR1 MNHEY, CDR2 SVGAGI. CDR3 loop: CASSYGLNQPQHF. The CDR3 coding sequence is TGTGCCAGCAGTTATGGGCTGAATCAGCCCCAGCATTTT.

For this clonotype: One end of the junction is discordant with germline, which a read error may explain. The chain employs TRBV20-1 and TRBJ2-3, with 7 bases identical to TRBD1. The CDR3 consists of 17 residues. Germline lookup yields CDR1 DFQATT and CDR2 SNEGSKA (reference sequence). DNA for the CDR3: TGCTGTGCTAGAGACCGGACAGGCAACCCGGGTAGAGATACGCAGTATTTT. Amino acids: CCARDRTGNPGRDTQYF.

This clonotype has just a few counts. The CDR3 loop is CASSLDLGGLTDTQYF. CDR3 nucleotide sequence: TGTGCCAGCAGCCTTGACCTGGGAGGATTGACAGATACGCAGTATTTT. The V and J genes are TRBV13 and TRBJ2-3; D perhaps matches TRBD2 (6 bases). Looked up from germline, CDR1 is PRHDT and CDR2 is FYEKMQ (reference sequence). With 5 bases removed from V and 3 bases from J, the gap between germline ends came to 18 bases. The CDR3 loop spans 16 amino acids.

The chain joins TRBV5-5 to TRBJ1-1; D is uncertain. The germline V gene has CDR1 SGHKS and CDR2 YYEKEE (reference sequence). The CDR3 sequence is 14 residues long. V lost 1 base to trimming and J lost 3 bases, with 10 bases between them. The CDR3 region is CASSLLVRDTEAFF. The CDR3 DNA sequence: TGTGCCAGCAGCTTGCTGGTGAGGGACACTGAAGCTTTCTTT.

The chain employs TRBV2 and TRBJ1-5; 7 positions match TRBD1. Losses at the gene ends were 2 bases for V and 5 bases for J; bases not matched to a gene: 6. CDR3 length equals 15 residues. Germline V lookup: CDR1 SNHLY, CDR2 FYNNEI. The CDR3 DNA sequence: TGTGCCAGCAGTGAATTCAGGACAGGAGATCAGCCCCAGCATTTT. Translated, it gives CASSEFRTGDQPQHF.

V and J are TRBV5-8 and TRBJ1-5, with a weak D call TRBD1 (6 bases). V lost 4 bases, J lost 6 bases, and 14 bases lay in between. CDR1 and CDR2 (germline): SGHTS, YDEGEE. This CDR3 comprises 14 residues. CDR3 residues: CASSRLGGGQPQHF. The CDR3, as DNA: TGTGCCAGCAGCCGGCTTGGGGGCGGTCAGCCCCAGCATTTT.

This chain uses TRBV6-2 or TRBV6-3 with TRBJ1-5; TRBD1 is a possible D gene (6 bases). This CDR3 spans 14 amino acids. V lost 6 bases and J lost 4, with 13 bases in between. The V gene's germline CDR1 is MNHEY and CDR2 SVGEGT. The CDR3 DNA is TGTGCCAGCAGCCTGGACAGAGAGAATCAGCCCCAGCATTTT. Its protein product is CASSLDRENQPQHF.

In its sample, this clonotype was seen many times. This chain joins TRBV29-1 and TRBJ2-5; D is possibly TRBD1 (6 bases). The CDR3 length is 13 residues. V was cut by 6 bases and J by 4 bases, with 15 bases left in between. Germline CDR1 and CDR2: SQVTM and ANQGSEA. The CDR3 here is CSVNRDLLETQYF. The CDR3 bases are TGCAGCGTCAACAGGGATCTGTTAGAGACCCAGTACTTC.

This chain joins TRBV5-1 and TRBJ1-2, with D unclear. Trimming cost V 4 bases and J 6 bases, with 16 bases left between them. This CDR3 comprises 14 residues. Germline V gene sequence: CDR1 SGHRS, CDR2 YFSETQ. The CDR3: CASSAHEPQNGYTF. The CDR3 DNA reads TGCGCCAGCAGCGCACACGAACCACAGAATGGCTACACCTTC.